This TCR beta chain derives from a study of OX40 agonist ivuxolimab in advanced cancers. The repertoire was sequenced with immunoSEQ multiplex PCR; TCRdb's copy has only in-frame clones and lacks some. The profile shows tens of thousands of clones, 84% of them singletons. Trimming at V came to 2 bases and at J to 11 bases, leaving 1 base not matched to a gene. There are 13 residues in the CDR3. Looked up from germline, CDR1 is MDHEN and CDR2 is SYDVKM. The receptor was isolated from an adult with an advanced solid tumor such as melanoma, head and neck, liver or kidney cancer. The chain uses TRBV28 and TRBJ2-5, with 14 bases aligning to TRBD2. The material was CD4+ or CD8+ T cells sorted from blood, obtained in a trial of the OX40 agonist ivuxolimab. For the CDR3, the DNA is TGTGCCAGCAGTTTACGACTAGCGGGAGGGCAGTACTTC. Encoded protein: CASSLRLAGGQYF.